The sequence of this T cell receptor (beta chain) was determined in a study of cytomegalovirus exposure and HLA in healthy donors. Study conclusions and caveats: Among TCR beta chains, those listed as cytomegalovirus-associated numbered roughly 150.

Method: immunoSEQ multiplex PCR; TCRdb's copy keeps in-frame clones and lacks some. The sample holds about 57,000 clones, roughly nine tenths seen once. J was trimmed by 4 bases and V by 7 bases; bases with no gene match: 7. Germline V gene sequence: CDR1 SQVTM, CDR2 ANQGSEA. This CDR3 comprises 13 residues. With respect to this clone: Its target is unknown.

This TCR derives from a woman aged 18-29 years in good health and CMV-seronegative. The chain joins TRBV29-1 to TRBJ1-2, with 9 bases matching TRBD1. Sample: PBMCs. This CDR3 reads CSAGDRDGYGYTF. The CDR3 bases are TGCAGCGCCGGGGACAGGGATGGCTATGGCTACACCTTC.